This T cell receptor beta chain originates from a study of molecular identifiers for immune sequencing clone quantification. Overall study results and limits: Identical barcode-sharing TCR molecules could lead to underestimated sizes for highly expanded clones. Clones exceeding 20 RNA copies carried over 97% of effector molecules but under 1% of naive-cell molecules.

The CD8+CD4-CCR7+CD45RA+ phenotype defined the sorted naive CD8 T cells. The trim removed 3 bases at V and 4 bases at J, leaving 3 bases unmatched. The CDR3 runs to 15 residues. Looked up from germline, CDR1 is LNHDA and CDR2 is SQIVND (reference sequence). Preparation of the bulk TCR libraries relied on previously described methods and listed TCR primers. TCRdb processed the PCR reads anew with MiXCR; each CDR3 protein has one entry. The data show 600,000 to 650,000 distinct CDR3 sequences, about 20% seen once. This clonotype was observed many times. Its cognate antigen is unknown. The V gene is TRBV19, the J gene TRBJ2-3, with 11 nucleotides matching TRBD2. This receptor was obtained from a human donor in good health. Some libraries in this study had Jurkat cell RNA spiked in. The sample consisted of naive CD8+ T cells from blood, with Jurkat cell RNA spiked in. Subset given: FACS-sorted CD8+CD4-CCR7+CD45RA+ naive T cells. The CDR3 sequence is CASSMTSGIPDTQYF. The CDR3 nucleotides are TGTGCCAGTAGTATGACTAGCGGGATTCCAGATACGCAGTATTTT.